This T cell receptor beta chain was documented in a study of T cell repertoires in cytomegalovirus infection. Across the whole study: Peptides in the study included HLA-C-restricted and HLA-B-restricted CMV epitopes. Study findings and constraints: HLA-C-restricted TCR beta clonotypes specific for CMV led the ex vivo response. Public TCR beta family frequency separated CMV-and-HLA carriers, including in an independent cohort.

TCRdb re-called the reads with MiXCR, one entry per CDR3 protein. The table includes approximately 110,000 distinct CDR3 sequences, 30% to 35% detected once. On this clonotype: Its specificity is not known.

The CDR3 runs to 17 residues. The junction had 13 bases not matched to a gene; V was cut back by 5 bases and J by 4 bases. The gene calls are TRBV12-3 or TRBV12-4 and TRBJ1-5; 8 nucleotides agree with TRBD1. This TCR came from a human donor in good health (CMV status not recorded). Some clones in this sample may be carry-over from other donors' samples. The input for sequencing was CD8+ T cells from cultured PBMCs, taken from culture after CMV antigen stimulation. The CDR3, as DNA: TGTGCCAGCAGTCCCTGGACAGGGCCATTTGGAAATCAGCCCCAGCATTTT. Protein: CASSPWTGPFGNQPQHF.